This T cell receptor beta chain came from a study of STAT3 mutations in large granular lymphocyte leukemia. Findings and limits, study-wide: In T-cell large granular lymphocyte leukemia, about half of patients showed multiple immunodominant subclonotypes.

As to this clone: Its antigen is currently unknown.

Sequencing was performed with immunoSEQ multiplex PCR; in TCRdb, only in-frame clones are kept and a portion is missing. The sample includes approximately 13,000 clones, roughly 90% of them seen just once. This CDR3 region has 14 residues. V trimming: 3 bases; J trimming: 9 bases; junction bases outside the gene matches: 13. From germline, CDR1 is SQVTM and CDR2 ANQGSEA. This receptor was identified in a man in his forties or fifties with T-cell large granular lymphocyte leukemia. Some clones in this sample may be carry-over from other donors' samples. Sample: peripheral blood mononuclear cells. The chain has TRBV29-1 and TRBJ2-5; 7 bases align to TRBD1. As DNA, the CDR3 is TGCAGCGTTGAGAGCAGAAGTCCCCAGGGGGCCCAGTACTTC. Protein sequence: CSVESRSPQGAQYF.